These 32 T cell receptor beta chains share one sample of origin, sequenced in a study of identical twins. TCRdb ran MiXCR on the 5' RACE reads and lists one entry per CDR3 protein. The data contain hundreds of thousands of distinct CDR3 sequences, more than 9% of them seen just once; the ten biggest clones take up 1.5% to 2%. The sample was also reused in another study, on yellow fever vaccine responses in identical twins.

The sample comprised PBMCs. The receptors stem from a woman aged 18-29 years in good health.

Only a few counts were recorded for this clonotype. The genes are TRBV2 and TRBJ2-7; TRBD1 matches 7 bases. CDR3 length: 14 amino acids. Germline V gives CDR1 SNHLY, CDR2 FYNNEI. J lost 3 bases, V lost 8 bases, and 10 bases had no gene match. Here the CDR3 reads CASYTGTVIYEQYV. As DNA, the CDR3 is TGTGCCAGCTACACCGGGACAGTGATCTACGAGCAGTACGTC.

In this sample, this clonotype turned up a few times. J is TRBJ2-1 and V is TRBV12-3 or TRBV12-4; a weak D match, TRBD1 (6 bases). Trimming shortened V by 4 bases and J by 4 bases, and 20 bases separated the two germline ends. The CDR3 covers 17 residues. The CDR3 is CASSYPRGIGVYNEQFF. CDR3 nucleotides: TGTGCCAGCAGTTACCCCAGGGGTATCGGGGTGTACAATGAGCAGTTCTTC.

The chain is built from TRBV27 and TRBJ2-7; the D gene could be TRBD1 or TRBD2 (5 bases each). CDR1 is MNHEY, CDR2 SMNVEV, per germline (reference sequence). The CDR3 covers 15 residues. CDR3 bases: TGTGCCAGAAGTTTGGCCGGGGCCCCTCGAAACGAGCAGTACGTC. This codes for CARSLAGAPRNEQYV.

The chain is built from TRBV9 and TRBJ2-7; tentatively, D is TRBD1 (6 bases). Trimming cost V 5 bases and J 3 bases, with 9 bases left between them. This CDR3 contains 12 residues. CDR1 is SGDLS, CDR2 YYNGEE, per germline. For the CDR3, the DNA is TGTGCCAGCAGTGCGGACAGCTACGAGCAGTACTTC. Amino acids: CASSADSYEQYF.

The rearrangement joins TRBV4-2 to TRBJ2-5; D not certain. The V gene's germline CDR1 is LGHNA and CDR2 YNFKEQ. Trimming pared 2 bases from V and 5 bases from J, leaving 12 bases between. The CDR3 is made up of 14 amino acids. This CDR3 reads CASSQTDLGETQYF. The CDR3 DNA sequence: TGTGCCAGCAGCCAAACGGATTTGGGTGAGACCCAGTACTTC.

The chain's CDR3 is CATSRDRDYWQYF. The CDR3 DNA sequence: TGTGCCACCAGCAGAGATCGGGACTACTGGCAGTACTTC. V usage is TRBV15 and J usage is TRBJ2-7; 7 bases match TRBD2. The V segment lost 0 bases and the J segment 9 bases; nucleotides outside the gene matches: 5. The CDR3 runs 13 residues. Germline CDR1 LNHNV, CDR2 YYDKDF (reference sequence). The whole variable domain, remainder taken from reference TRBV15 and TRBJ2-7, is DAMVIQNPRYQVTQFGKPVTLSCSQTLNHNVMYWYQQKSSQAPKLLFHYYDKDFNNEADTPDNFQSRRPNTSFCFLDIRSPGLGDTAMYLCATSRDRDYWQYFGPGTRLTVT.

This clonotype was counted between two and nine times. This rearrangement joins TRBV3-1 to TRBJ2-3; D might be TRBD2 (7 bases). V lost 1 base to trimming and J lost 2 bases, with 19 bases between them. CDR1 is LGHDT and CDR2 is YNNKEL in the germline V gene (reference sequence). This CDR3 has 18 residues. This chain's CDR3 is CASSQGVRRGQYTDTQYF. The CDR3 DNA follows: TGTGCCAGCAGCCAAGGCGTTCGGCGGGGGCAATACACAGATACGCAGTATTTT.

This clonotype has ten or more counts. The CDR3 bases are TGTGCCAGCAGCCAAGGAAGGACACTTGTTGGGACGGGGGAGCTGTTTTTT. It yields the protein CASSQGRTLVGTGELFF. This sequence joins TRBV3-1 and TRBJ2-2; D may be TRBD1 or TRBD2 (5 bases each). From germline, CDR1 is LGHDT and CDR2 YNNKEL (reference sequence). This CDR3 is built from 17 residues. V was shortened by 1 base and J by 8 bases, with 20 bases between the two germline ends.

Ten or more counts support this clonotype. The V gene is TRBV12-3 or TRBV12-4, the J gene TRBJ2-1; D remains ambiguous. With 3 bases removed from V and 7 bases from J, the gap between germline ends came to 7 bases. This CDR3 is built from 12 residues. CDR3 sequence: CASSFSSNEQFF. The CDR3 bases are TGTGCCAGCAGTTTTAGCAGTAATGAGCAGTTCTTC.

This CDR3 reads CATSRDTPGAYEQYF. CDR3 nucleotide sequence: TGTGCCACCAGCAGAGATACGCCCGGGGCCTACGAGCAGTACTTC. The V call is TRBV15, the J call TRBJ2-7; D possibly corresponds to TRBD2 (5 bases). V gave up 0 bases and J gave up 2 bases, with 11 bases separating them. The CDR3 is 15 amino acids. Germline-derived CDR1 and CDR2 are LNHNV and YYDKDF (reference sequence).

This clonotype turned up a few times. This chain joins TRBV6-5 and TRBJ1-6; D is undetermined. The CDR3 runs 17 residues. Germline V gene sequence: CDR1 MNHEY, CDR2 SVGAGI. Between the trimmed V and J ends, which lost 0 bases and 5 bases, there was a span of 14 bases. DNA of the CDR3: TGTGCCAGCAGTTACTCAAGCGCGGGAAGTGATAATTCACCCCTCCACTTT. Translating gives CASSYSSAGSDNSPLHF.

This clonotype has more than one count but fewer than ten. The genes are TRBV12-3 or TRBV12-4 and TRBJ2-1; a possible D gene is TRBD2 (5 bases). CDR3 size: 15 residues. V lost 7 bases, J lost 0 bases, and 13 bases lay in between. The CDR3 coding sequence is TGTGCCAGCACCCCCCGGGCGGGCTCCTACAATGAGCAGTTCTTC. Its protein is CASTPRAGSYNEQFF.

The CDR3 DNA reads TGTGCCAGCAGTGTCCGACTAGGCTCCTACGAGCAGTACGTC. Its protein is CASSVRLGSYEQYV. V and J are TRBV2 and TRBJ2-7; a possible D gene is TRBD2 (6 bases). Germline CDR1 is SNHLY and CDR2 is FYNNEI. The germline V and J ends were trimmed by 4 bases and 0 bases, with 10 bases remaining between them. CDR3 length: 14 amino acids.

The sample holds many counts of this clonotype. V and J are TRBV4-1 and TRBJ2-1; D remains ambiguous. V shed 0 bases and J shed 9 bases, with 12 bases lying between them. CDR1 and CDR2 (germline): MGHRA, YSYEKL. The CDR3 covers 14 residues. This CDR3 reads CASSQDANWGEQFF. The CDR3 DNA sequence: TGCGCCAGCAGCCAAGATGCGAATTGGGGTGAGCAGTTCTTC.

This clonotype appeared a few times. The genes are TRBV29-1 and TRBJ2-1; no reliable D call. Germline lookup yields CDR1 SQVTM and CDR2 ANQGSEA. The germline V and J ends were trimmed by 4 bases and 5 bases, with 12 bases remaining between them. This CDR3 is built from 13 residues. In DNA form, the CDR3 reads TGCAGCGTTGGCGCTGACATAGACAATGAGCAGTTCTTC. It yields the protein CSVGADIDNEQFF.

This clonotype was counted between two and nine times. The chain carries TRBV14 and TRBJ2-3, with D unresolved. The CDR3 has 13 amino acids. CDR1 SGHDN and CDR2 FVKESK come from the germline V gene. Trimming cost V 3 bases and J 3 bases, with 7 bases left between them. The CDR3 region has the DNA TGTGCCAGCAGCCAGCTTAGAACAGATACGCAGTATTTT. This encodes CASSQLRTDTQYF.

The gene calls are TRBV25-1 and TRBJ2-4; maybe TRBD1 (6 bases). V lost 2 bases, J lost 9 bases, and 20 bases lay in between. The CDR3 loop spans 16 amino acids. Germline V gene data show CDR1 as MGHDK and CDR2 as SYGVNS. The DNA of the CDR3 is TGTGCCAGCAGTGAACACCAACAGGGTAGATCGGTCATTCAGTACTTC. Translating it yields CASSEHQQGRSVIQYF.

V usage is TRBV7-6 and J usage is TRBJ1-5; the D gene is possibly TRBD1 (5 bases). The CDR3 is 14 residues long. V dropped 1 base and J dropped 2 bases, with 6 bases sitting between them. Germline V CDR1 and CDR2: SGHVS, FNYEAQ. The CDR3 coding sequence is TGTGCCAGCAGCTTAGAACAGGGCAATCAGCCCCAGCATTTT. This gives the protein CASSLEQGNQPQHF. The variable domain in full, with the rest retrieved from reference TRBV7-6 and TRBJ1-5, is GAGVSQSPRYKVTKRGQDVALRCDPISGHVSLYWYRQALGQGPEFLTYFNYEAQQDKSGLPNDRFSAERPEGSISTLTIQRTEQRDSAMYRCASSLEQGNQPQHFGDGTRLSIL.

This clonotype was observed many times. This chain joins TRBV12-3 or TRBV12-4 and TRBJ2-2; a possible D gene is TRBD1 (5 bases). The germline V and J ends were trimmed by 7 bases and 5 bases, with 11 bases remaining between them. This CDR3 contains 13 residues. DNA of the CDR3: TGTGCCAGCAATACCCAGGGTACCGGGGAGCTGTTTTTT. Residues: CASNTQGTGELFF.

The sample holds a few counts of this clonotype. V gene TRBV15 combines with J gene TRBJ1-6; the match to TRBD1 covers 7 bases. The CDR3 consists of 18 residues. V trimming: 0 bases; J trimming: 0 bases; junction bases outside the gene matches: 5. The germline V gene has CDR1 LNHNV and CDR2 YYDKDF (reference sequence). The CDR3 DNA follows: TGTGCCACCAGCAGAGATCGCCCAGGGGGCTCCTATAATTCACCCCTCCACTTT. Encoded protein: CATSRDRPGGSYNSPLHF.

This clonotype was seen at least ten times. The chain links TRBV15 to TRBJ1-1; possible D gene TRBD1, 6 bases. The V end lost 7 bases, the J end lost 4 bases, and 13 bases lay between the germline ends. Per germline, CDR1 LNHNV and CDR2 YYDKDF (reference sequence). CDR3 length equals 13 residues. The CDR3 DNA sequence: TGTGCCACCACACAGGGAGAGGCCACTGAAGCTTTCTTT. It translates to CATTQGEATEAFF.

This clonotype was counted a few times. The genes are TRBV2 and TRBJ2-2; no firm D call. V lost 4 bases and J lost 6, with 6 bases in between. Germline V gene sequence: CDR1 SNHLY, CDR2 FYNNEI. This CDR3 is built from 12 residues. The CDR3 sequence: CASSAYPGELFF. The CDR3 coding sequence is TGTGCCAGCAGTGCCTACCCCGGGGAGCTGTTTTTT.

The chain recombines TRBV5-1 with TRBJ1-5; 7 nucleotides match TRBD1. This CDR3 contains 13 residues. V gave up 8 bases and J gave up 6 bases; unmatched junction bases: 8. Germline V lookup: CDR1 SGHRS, CDR2 YFSETQ. The CDR3 DNA sequence: TGCGCCAGGATTACAGGGGTTGGTCAGCCCCAGCATTTT. Translation gives CARITGVGQPQHF. The variable domain in full, with the rest retrieved from reference TRBV5-1 and TRBJ1-5, is KAGVTQTPRYLIKTRGQQVTLSCSPISGHRSVSWYQQTPGQGLQFLFEYFSETQRNKGNFPGRFSGRQFSNSRSEMNVSTLELGDSALYLCARITGVGQPQHFGDGTRLSIL.

The gene calls are TRBV2 and TRBJ1-3; 7 bases line up with TRBD1. The CDR3 contains 13 residues. Per the germline V gene, CDR1 is SNHLY and CDR2 is FYNNEI. With 8 bases clipped from V and 4 bases from J, the junction kept 5 bases outside the gene matches. CDR3 amino acids: CASSGQQGNTIYF. The CDR3 nucleotides read TGTGCCAGCTCGGGACAGCAAGGAAACACCATATATTTT.

This clonotype came up many times. The chain combines TRBV20-1 with TRBJ2-1; 9 nucleotides line up with TRBD2. Germline CDR1 and CDR2: DFQATT and SNEGSKA (reference sequence). The CDR3 is 14 residues long. The V segment lost 3 bases and the J segment 9 bases; nucleotides outside the gene matches: 9. The chain's CDR3 is CSASLLAGVGEQFF. The DNA of the CDR3 is TGCAGTGCTAGCCTCTTAGCGGGAGTGGGTGAGCAGTTCTTC.

The sample holds a few counts of this clonotype. The rearrangement uses TRBV20-1 and TRBJ2-5; unclear D gene. The CDR3 has 13 amino acids. With 3 bases removed from V and 5 bases from J, the gap between germline ends came to 13 bases. Germline CDR1 is DFQATT and CDR2 is SNEGSKA (reference sequence). CDR3 protein: CSARNTLRETQYF. The DNA of the CDR3 is TGCAGTGCTAGGAACACCCTTAGGGAGACCCAGTACTTC.

This clonotype appeared many times. The CDR3 is CASSLEDTGELFF. The CDR3 DNA is TGTGCCAGCAGCTTAGAGGACACCGGGGAGCTGTTTTTT. The gene calls are TRBV11-3 and TRBJ2-2; D uncertain. Germline CDR1 is SGHNT and CDR2 is YENEEA. The length of the CDR3 is 13 residues. V was cut by 0 bases and J by 3 bases, with 2 bases left in between. Full variable domain (outside the CDR3, taken from reference TRBV11-3 and TRBJ2-2): EAGVVQSPRYKIIEKKQPVAFWCNPISGHNTLYWYLQNLGQGPELLIRYENEEAVDDSQLPKDRFSAERLKGVDSTLKIQPAELGDSAVYLCASSLEDTGELFFGEGSRLTVL.

The V call is TRBV7-7, the J call TRBJ2-1; 13 bases are shared with TRBD2. This CDR3 spans 15 amino acids. Germline loops: CDR1 SSHAT, CDR2 FNYEAQ (reference sequence). Unmatched junction bases numbered 4, after V lost 5 bases and J lost 6 bases. CDR3 bases: TGTGCCAGCAGCATCTGGACTAGCGGGAGCAATGAGCAGTTCTTC. It specifies CASSIWTSGSNEQFF.

This clonotype was observed a few times. The CDR3, as DNA: TGCAGCGTTCGTATGGTAGCGGGAGGGAGAAACTACAATGAGCAGTTCTTC. Its protein is CSVRMVAGGRNYNEQFF. This chain joins TRBV29-1 and TRBJ2-1; 11 bases match TRBD2. The CDR3 covers 17 residues. The ends lost 5 bases at V and 3 bases at J; junction bases unmatched: 12. Germline assignment: CDR1 SQVTM and CDR2 ANQGSEA.

This clonotype was seen at least ten times. The chain recombines TRBV28 with TRBJ1-3, with D tentatively TRBD1 (5 bases). Germline loops: CDR1 MDHEN, CDR2 SYDVKM. The V end was cut by 3 bases, the J end by 0 bases, with 9 bases between. The CDR3 is 15 residues long. CDR3 in amino acids: CASSLADSSGNTIYF. CDR3 nucleotides: TGTGCCAGCAGTTTGGCTGACAGCTCTGGAAACACCATATATTTT.

The rearrangement uses TRBV10-2 and TRBJ2-7; 11 bases fit TRBD2. CDR3 size: 16 residues. The V and J ends lost 3 bases and 4 bases, in that order; junction bases with no gene match: 8. The germline gives CDR1 WSHSY, CDR2 SAAADI. Written as DNA, the CDR3 is TGCGCCAGCAGTGAAAGGGCGGCTAGCGGGAGGTACGAGCAGTACTTC. Its translation: CASSERAASGRYEQYF.

This clonotype was seen only a few times. The chain is built from TRBV15 and TRBJ2-7; TRBD1 is a possible D gene (6 bases). Germline loops: CDR1 LNHNV, CDR2 YYDKDF (reference sequence). The CDR3 contains 15 residues. Trimming took 1 base from V and 1 from J, leaving 11 bases between them. Written as DNA, the CDR3 is TGTGCCACCAGCAGAGTCAGGACAGCGTCCTACGAGCAGTACTTC. As protein: CATSRVRTASYEQYF.